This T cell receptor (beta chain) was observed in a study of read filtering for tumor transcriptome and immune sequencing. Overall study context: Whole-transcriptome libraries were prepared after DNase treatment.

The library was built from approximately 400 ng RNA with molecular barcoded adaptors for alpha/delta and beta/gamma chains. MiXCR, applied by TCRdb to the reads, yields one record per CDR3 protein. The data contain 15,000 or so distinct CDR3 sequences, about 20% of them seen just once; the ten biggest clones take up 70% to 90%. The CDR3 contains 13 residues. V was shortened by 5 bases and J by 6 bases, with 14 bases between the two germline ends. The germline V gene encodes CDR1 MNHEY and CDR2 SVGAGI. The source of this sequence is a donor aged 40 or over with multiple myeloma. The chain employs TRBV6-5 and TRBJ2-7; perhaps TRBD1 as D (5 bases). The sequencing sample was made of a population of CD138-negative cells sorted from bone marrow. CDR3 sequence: CASSQGSHIEQYF. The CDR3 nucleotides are TGTGCCAGCAGTCAGGGTTCCCACATCGAGCAGTACTTC.